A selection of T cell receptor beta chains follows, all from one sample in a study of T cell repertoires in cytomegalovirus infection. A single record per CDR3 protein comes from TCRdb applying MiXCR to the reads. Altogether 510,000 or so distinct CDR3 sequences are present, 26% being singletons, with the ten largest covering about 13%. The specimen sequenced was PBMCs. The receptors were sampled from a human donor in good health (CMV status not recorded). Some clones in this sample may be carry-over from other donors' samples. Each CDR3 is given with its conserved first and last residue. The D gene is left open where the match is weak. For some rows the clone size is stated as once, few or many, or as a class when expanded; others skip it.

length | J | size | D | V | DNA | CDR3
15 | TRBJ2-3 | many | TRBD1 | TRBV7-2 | TGTGCCAGCAGCTTAGCGCAGGGGGCCACAGATACGCAGTATTTT | CASSLAQGATDTQYF
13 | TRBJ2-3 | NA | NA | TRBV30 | TGTGCCTGGAGCGGGGACAGCACAGATACGCAGTATTTT | CAWSGDSTDTQYF
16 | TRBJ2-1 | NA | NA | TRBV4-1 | TGCGCCAGCAGCCAAGAGAGGACCCCATTCTACAATGAGCAGTTCTTC | CASSQERTPFYNEQFF
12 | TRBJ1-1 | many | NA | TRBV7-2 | TGTGCCAGCAGCGCGCCAGGGAGGTTGGCTTTCTTT | CASSAPGRLAFF
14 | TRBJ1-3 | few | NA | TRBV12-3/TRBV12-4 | TGTGCCAGCAGTAAACAGGGATCTGGAAACACCATATATTTT | CASSKQGSGNTIYF
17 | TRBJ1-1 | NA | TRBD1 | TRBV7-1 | TGTGCCAGCACTCCTGGGACAGGGGGCTTCTTTGGGACTGAAGCTTTCTTT | CASTPGTGGFFGTEAFF
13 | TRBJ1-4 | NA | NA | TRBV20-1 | TGCAGTGCTAGTAAAGGGACATCTGGAAAACTGTTTTTT | CSASKGTSGKLFF
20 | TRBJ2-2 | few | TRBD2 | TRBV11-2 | TGTGCCAGCAGCCGCTCCGCGGGGGGCGGACGCTTGCGGACCACCGGGGAGCTGTTTTTT | CASSRSAGGGRLRTTGELFF
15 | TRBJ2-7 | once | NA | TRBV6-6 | TGTGCCAGCAGTTTCCCCGGTGACAGGTCCTACGAGCAGTACTTC | CASSFPGDRSYEQYF
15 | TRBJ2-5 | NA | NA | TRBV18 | TGTGCCAGCTCACCGAGGTGGGGACTGCAAGAGACCCAGTACTTC | CASSPRWGLQETQYF
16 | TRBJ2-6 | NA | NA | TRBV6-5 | TGTGCCAGCAGTTACTCGAGACGGGGTAGGGCCAACGTCCTGACTTTC | CASSYSRRGRANVLTF
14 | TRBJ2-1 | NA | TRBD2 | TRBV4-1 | TGCGCCAGCAGCCGACCCGGGACTATGGATGAGCAGTTCTTC | CASSRPGTMDEQFF
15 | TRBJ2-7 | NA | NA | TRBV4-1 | TGCGCCAGCAGCCAAGAGGGCAGTCGGGTCTACGAGCAGTACTTC | CASSQEGSRVYEQYF
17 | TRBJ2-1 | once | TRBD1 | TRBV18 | TGTGCCAGCTCACCACCACCGGGACAGGGTGGTAGCAATGAGCAGTTCTTC | CASSPPPGQGGSNEQFF
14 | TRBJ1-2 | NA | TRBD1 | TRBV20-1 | TGCAGTGCTAGTGGACAGGGAATTTTCTATGGCTACACCTTC | CSASGQGIFYGYTF
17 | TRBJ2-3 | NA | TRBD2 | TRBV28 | TGTGCCAGCAGTCCACCCCGGGCTAGCGGGAGTAAAGATACGCAGTATTTT | CASSPPRASGSKDTQYF
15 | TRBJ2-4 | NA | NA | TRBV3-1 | TGTGCCAGCAGCCAAAGCAGCAGGGAGTGGAACATTCAGTACTTC | CASSQSSREWNIQYF
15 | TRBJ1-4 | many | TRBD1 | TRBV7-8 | TGTGCCAGCAGCCCGGAGGACAGGGGGGGTGAAAAACTGTTTTTT | CASSPEDRGGEKLFF
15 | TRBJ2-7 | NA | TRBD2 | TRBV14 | TGTGCCAGCAGCCAATTCACTAGCGTGACCTACGAGCAGTACTTC | CASSQFTSVTYEQYF
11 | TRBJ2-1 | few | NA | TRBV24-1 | TGTGCCACCAGCGAAAGGGGTGGGCAGTTCTTC | CATSERGGQFF
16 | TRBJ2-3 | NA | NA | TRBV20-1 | TGCAGTGCTAGAGATAGAGGGGCAGCCACTACAGATACGCAGTATTTT | CSARDRGAATTDTQYF
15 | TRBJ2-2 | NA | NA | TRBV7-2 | TGTGCCAGCAGCTTAGGCCAGGGTCGGACCGGGGAGCTGTTTTTT | CASSLGQGRTGELFF
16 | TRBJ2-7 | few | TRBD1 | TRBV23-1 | TGCGCCAGCAGTCAATCTAGACAGGGGGCTTACTACGAGCAGTACTTC | CASSQSRQGAYYEQYF
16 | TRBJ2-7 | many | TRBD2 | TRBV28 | TGTGCCAGCAGTTTGGGACTAGCGGGAGTCCCCTACGAGCAGTACTTC | CASSLGLAGVPYEQYF
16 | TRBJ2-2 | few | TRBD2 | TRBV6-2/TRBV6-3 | TGTGCCAGCAGGAATAGCGGGAGTGGGGACACCGGGGAGCTGTTTTTT | CASRNSGSGDTGELFF